This T cell receptor (beta chain) was sequenced during a study of technical replicates of blood from several donors (TCRdb year 2017). The method was the immunoSEQ multiplex PCR assay. The table comes from immuneACCESS by way of TCRdb, which keeps in-frame sequences with V and J called. Part of the clones is missing from these tables; in studies checked, under half for an unresolved V gene and the rest for unknown reasons. This sample has over 55,000 clones in its table, and roughly 97% of those were observed once. The ten largest clones capture 0.2% to 0.25% of the sample. To note about this clone: Its antigen is unknown. No much larger clone is present one base from it, and per-base qualities are unavailable.

The germline V gene sets CDR1 to SGHRS and CDR2 to YFSETQ. Ends trimmed: V by 4 bases, J by 14 bases; bases unmatched to a gene: 9. The CDR3 goes from the cysteine to the phenylalanine over 15 residues. Kept here is only the CDR3 DNA, which spans 45 bases and is read in frame from base 1. Here the chain combines TRBV5-1 and TRBJ2-1, and 16 junction bases match TRBD2. The specimen sequenced was T cells isolated from PBMCs. This sequence originates from a human donor in good health. The CDR3 has the sequence CASSEGTSGRAAKFF. The DNA is TGCGCCAGCAGCGAGGGGACTAGCGGGAGGGCGGCAAAGTTCTTC.